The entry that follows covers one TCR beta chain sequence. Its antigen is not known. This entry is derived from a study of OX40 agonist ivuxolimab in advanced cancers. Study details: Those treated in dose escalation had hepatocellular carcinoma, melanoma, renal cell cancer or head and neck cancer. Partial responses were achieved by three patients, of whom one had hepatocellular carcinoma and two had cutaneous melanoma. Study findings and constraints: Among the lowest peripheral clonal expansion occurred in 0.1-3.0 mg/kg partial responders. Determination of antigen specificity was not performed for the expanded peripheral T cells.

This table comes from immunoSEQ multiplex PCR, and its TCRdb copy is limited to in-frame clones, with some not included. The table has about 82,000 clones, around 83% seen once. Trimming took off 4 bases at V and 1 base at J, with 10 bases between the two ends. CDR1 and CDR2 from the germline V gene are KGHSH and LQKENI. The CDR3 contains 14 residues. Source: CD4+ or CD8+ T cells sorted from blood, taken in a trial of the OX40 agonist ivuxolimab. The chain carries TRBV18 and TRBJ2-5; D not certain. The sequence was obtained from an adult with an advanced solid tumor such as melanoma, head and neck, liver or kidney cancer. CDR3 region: CASSLQRAQETQYF. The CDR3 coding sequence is TGTGCCAGCTCACTACAACGGGCCCAAGAGACCCAGTACTTC.